This T cell receptor beta chain emerged from a study of blood T cell repertoires in COVID-19. Background on the study: The United States, Italy and Spain were the sources of the acute and convalescent COVID-19 samples. T cells, B-cell-depleted T cells, or PBMCs supplied cDNA or gDNA.

The ends were cut back, 1 base at V and 8 bases at J, with 8 bases in the middle. The CDR3 runs to 12 residues. Germline CDR1 MNHNS, CDR2 SASEGT. In the original analysis: Using reference gene primer amplification, nucleated cell counts were estimated. TCRdb's copy holds only in-frame clones and misses some; the assay was immunoSEQ multiplex PCR. The D gene and trimming were derived from the DNA, and the V and J assignments and clone size from that table. The repertoire holds about 230,000 clones, roughly 85% seen once, with 2.5% to 3% in the top ten. The sample consisted of peripheral blood. This TCR was recovered from a woman between 70 and 85 years old with active or convalescent COVID-19. V gene TRBV6-1 combines with J gene TRBJ1-2, with D perhaps matching TRBD1 (5 bases). Written as DNA, the CDR3 is TGTGCCAGCAGTGAAGAGTGGGGCGGCTACACCTTC. Translating it yields CASSEEWGGYTF.